This T cell receptor (beta chain) was recorded in a study of T-cell memory formation after mild COVID-19. Across the whole study: TCR clusters were mostly donor specific. General study points: Chiefly within CM and EM were the contracting CD4+ clones; CD8+ ones were within EMRA. Cross-reactive memory seemingly joined, as some responding clones were found in pre-infection memory. Second-wave clones with a day 37 peak had unconfirmed SARS-CoV-2 specificity.

V dropped 4 bases and J dropped 2 bases, with 13 bases sitting between them. CDR3 length: 15 amino acids. TCRdb ran MiXCR on the 5' RACE reads and lists one entry per CDR3 protein. This sample has about 400,000 distinct CDR3 sequences; around 14% occur once, and the top ten carry approximately 20%. With respect to this clonotype: Its matching antigen is unknown.

Input material: PBMCs or a T cell subset sorted from them (not recorded which). The rearrangement links TRBV12-3 or TRBV12-4 to TRBJ2-3; D is possibly TRBD1 (6 bases). The TCR originated in a young man who had mild COVID-19 (a few samples of this study predate the infection). Cell type and time point are not known. The CDR3 DNA sequence: TGTGCCAGCAGTTCCGACAGGCATCCCACAGATACGCAGTATTTT. It specifies CASSSDRHPTDTQYF.